Following are 8 T cell receptor beta chains from one sample sequenced in a study of shared clonotypes between healthy human individuals. Profiling relied on immunoSEQ multiplex PCR, and the TCRdb table lists in-frame clones only, not all of them. In the table there are 2.3 million or so clones, approximately 93% of which are singletons. Material: naive CD4+ T cells from PBMCs. Indicated subset: CD45RA+ positively selected. The origin of the receptors is a man aged 18 to 29 in good health. Some clones in this sample may be carry-over from other donors' samples.

The chain links TRBV5-1 to TRBJ2-6; TRBD1 matches 7 bases. V lost 5 bases and J lost 0; bases outside the gene matches: 14. Germline CDR1 SGHRS, CDR2 YFSETQ. The CDR3 has 19 amino acids. The CDR3 spells CASRVIDRVSFSGANVLTF. Here the CDR3 DNA reads TGCGCCAGCAGAGTTATCGACAGGGTTTCCTTCTCTGGGGCCAACGTCCTGACTTTC.

V usage is TRBV2 and J usage is TRBJ2-1; 9 nucleotides match TRBD2. The CDR3 totals 13 residues. Trimming cost V 5 bases and J 14 bases; bases outside gene matches: 10. Germline V gene sequence: CDR1 SNHLY, CDR2 FYNNEI. Written as DNA, the CDR3 is TGTGCCAGCAGTCCTATAGCGGGAGTCGGAGAGTTCTTC. It codes for CASSPIAGVGEFF. Drawing the rest from reference TRBV2 and TRBJ2-1, the complete variable domain is EPEVTQTPSHQVTQMGQEVILRCVPISNHLYFYWYRQILGQKVEFLVSFYNNEISEKSEIFDDQFSVERPDGSNFTLKIRSTKLEDSAMYFCASSPIAGVGEFFGPGTRLTVL.

The chain employs TRBV21-1 and TRBJ1-2. TRBV21-1 is tagged as a pseudogene. CDR3 length equals 17 residues. The CDR3 spells CASSRREPSGRIYGYTF. In DNA form, the CDR3 reads TGTGCCAGCAGCAGAAGGGAGCCGTCAGGGCGTATATATGGCTACACCTTC.

The chain combines TRBV28 with TRBJ2-7; 11 bases match TRBD2. Trimming cost V 4 bases and J 2 bases; bases outside gene matches: 13. This CDR3 is built from 18 residues. CDR1 is MDHEN, CDR2 SYDVKM, per germline. This CDR3 is CASSSLGLAGAGAYEQYF. The DNA for the CDR3 is TGTGCCAGCAGTTCCCTCGGACTAGCGGGCGCTGGGGCCTACGAGCAGTACTTC.

V and J are TRBV4-2 and TRBJ2-3; 7 bases map to TRBD2. Germline lookup yields CDR1 LGHNA and CDR2 YNFKEQ. After removal of 4 bases from V and 1 base from J, the junction contained 5 bases not matched to a gene. CDR3 size: 15 residues. CDR3: CASSPPREGTDTQYF. The CDR3 nucleotides read TGTGCCAGCAGCCCCCCCCGGGAGGGCACAGATACGCAGTATTTT.

The chain employs TRBV5-4 and TRBJ2-7, with D unclear. V gave up 3 bases and J gave up 1 base, with 5 bases separating them. Germline V gene lookup returns CDR1 SGHNT and CDR2 YYREEE (reference sequence). This CDR3 region has 12 residues. This chain's CDR3 is CASSSLSYEQYF. CDR3 nucleotides: TGTGCCAGCAGCTCCCTTTCCTACGAGCAGTACTTC.

V and J are TRBV28 and TRBJ2-7, with D hard to call. The V gene's germline CDR1 is MDHEN and CDR2 SYDVKM. The germline V and J ends were trimmed by 3 bases and 2 bases, with 5 bases remaining between them. The CDR3 totals 12 residues. This CDR3 is CASSFMTYEQYF. DNA for the CDR3: TGTGCCAGCAGTTTTATGACCTACGAGCAGTACTTC.

The chain combines TRBV28 with TRBJ2-6; D may be TRBD1 or TRBD2 (6 bases each). There are 17 residues in the CDR3. V shed 7 bases and J shed 0 bases, with 16 bases lying between them. Germline V gene data show CDR1 as MDHEN and CDR2 as SYDVKM. The CDR3 DNA reads as TGTGCCAGCACCCAAGGGGGGACAATCTCTGGGGCCAACGTCCTGACTTTC. Translating gives CASTQGGTISGANVLTF. Full variable domain (missing parts from reference TRBV28 and TRBJ2-6): DVKVTQSSRYLVKRTGEKVFLECVQDMDHENMFWYRQDPGLGLRLIYFSYDVKMKEKGDIPEGYSVSREKKERFSLILESASTNQTSMYLCASTQGGTISGANVLTFGAGSRLTVL.